This passage covers 18 T cell receptor beta chains from one sample sequenced in a study of CD8 T cells in acute hepatitis C reinfection. Time point specified: naive CD8 control sorted from an acute-time-point sample. TCRdb's table, derived via immunoSEQ multiplex PCR, lists solely in-frame clones and lacks some. The sample shows tens of thousands of clones, over 75% of them seen only once. Sequencing was done on a sample of naive CD8+ T cells from PBMCs. The receptors shown here come from a young woman who spontaneously cleared hepatitis C infection.

The CDR3 here is CASRTGLRTSQTYNEQFF. The CDR3 region has the DNA TGTGCCAGCAGAACCGGGCTCCGGACTAGCCAAACCTACAATGAGCAGTTCTTC. The V gene is TRBV27, the J gene TRBJ2-1; 8 bases are shared with TRBD2. Trimming took 6 bases from V and 2 from J; bases not matched to a gene: 15. Looked up from germline, CDR1 is MNHEY and CDR2 is SMNVEV (reference sequence). The CDR3 sequence is 18 residues long.

The V gene is TRBV9, the J gene TRBJ1-5; D unclear. CDR1 and CDR2 from the germline V gene are SGDLS and YYNGEE. The V gene lost 4 bases and the J gene lost 2 bases, with 16 bases spanning the gap. The length of the CDR3 is 16 residues. The chain's CDR3 is CASSLRTSKGNQPQHF. For the CDR3, the DNA is TGTGCCAGCAGCTTGCGGACTTCCAAAGGCAATCAGCCCCAGCATTTT.

This chain joins TRBV6-6 and TRBJ1-5; 8 nucleotides agree with TRBD1. Per germline, CDR1 MNHNY and CDR2 SVGAGI (reference sequence). The CDR3 is 14 residues long. V lost 7 bases and J lost 0; bases outside the gene matches: 2. The CDR3 region has the DNA TGTGCCAGCACAGGGGGCAGTAGCAATCAGCCCCAGCATTTT. This codes for CASTGGSSNQPQHF.

This chain uses TRBV9 with TRBJ2-3, with D maybe TRBD2 (5 bases). The germline gives CDR1 SGDLS, CDR2 YYNGEE. Trimming pared 0 bases from V and 6 bases from J, leaving 17 bases between. This CDR3 contains 16 residues. The DNA for the CDR3 is TGTGCCAGCAGCGTAGCTCCGGCCGGGATCAGGGATACGCAGTATTTT. This encodes CASSVAPAGIRDTQYF.

The chain joins TRBV27 to TRBJ2-7; possible D gene TRBD2, 6 bases. Trimming took 6 bases from V and 2 from J, leaving 17 bases between them. CDR1 and CDR2 from the germline V gene are MNHEY and SMNVEV (reference sequence). This CDR3 has 15 amino acids. This CDR3 is CASSPRSGDTYEQYF. The CDR3 region has the DNA TGTGCCAGCAGCCCCCGGTCGGGAGACACCTACGAGCAGTACTTC.

A few counts support this clone. The chain carries TRBV19 and TRBJ1-2, with D unresolved. The germline gives CDR1 LNHDA, CDR2 SQIVND (reference sequence). There are 14 residues in the CDR3. V dropped 3 bases and J dropped 7 bases, with 15 bases sitting between them. This CDR3 reads CASSMVALHGGYTF. As DNA, the CDR3 is TGTGCCAGTAGTATGGTAGCACTACACGGTGGCTACACCTTC.

This chain uses TRBV25-1 with TRBJ1-4; D possibly corresponds to TRBD1 (5 bases). The CDR3 has 15 residues. CDR1 and CDR2 from the germline V gene are MGHDK and SYGVNS. The V end was cut by 5 bases, the J end by 1 base, with 11 bases between. The CDR3 reads CASSLGAGTNEKLFF. The CDR3 DNA sequence: TGTGCCAGCAGTCTAGGGGCTGGAACTAATGAAAAACTGTTTTTT.

The chain uses TRBV27 and TRBJ1-1; tentatively, D is TRBD1 (5 bases). With 4 bases removed from V and 5 bases from J, the gap between germline ends came to 14 bases. This CDR3 has 14 residues. Germline CDR1 reads MNHEY; CDR2 reads SMNVEV (reference sequence). The CDR3: CASSSRGTLTEAFF. Written as DNA, the CDR3 is TGTGCCAGCAGTTCGAGAGGGACCTTAACTGAAGCTTTCTTT.

The genes are TRBV5-4 and TRBJ1-2; D not resolved. Germline loops: CDR1 SGHNT, CDR2 YYREEE (reference sequence). The CDR3 consists of 11 residues. Trimming took 2 bases from V and 8 from J, leaving 7 bases between them. As DNA, the CDR3 is TGTGCCAGCAGCTTCGGGGTCGGCTACACCTTC. Amino acid sequence: CASSFGVGYTF.

J is TRBJ2-7 and V is TRBV10-3; no clear D. The germline V gene has CDR1 ENHRY and CDR2 SYGVKD. The CDR3 spans 10 residues. Trimming took 8 bases from V and 4 from J, leaving 6 bases between them. CDR3 coding DNA: TGTGCCATCGGCAGTTACGAGCAGTACTTC. Its protein product is CAIGSYEQYF.

V gene TRBV5-1 combines with J gene TRBJ1-1; D perhaps matches TRBD1 (5 bases). V was pared by 3 bases and J by 0 bases, with 9 bases between. Germline CDR1 and CDR2: SGHRS and YFSETQ. The CDR3 extends over 14 amino acids. CDR3 coding DNA: TGCGCCAGCAGCTCCACAGGACTGAACACTGAAGCTTTCTTT. Its protein product is CASSSTGLNTEAFF.

This sequence joins TRBV9 and TRBJ2-3; 8 nucleotides agree with TRBD2. V was clipped by 0 bases and J by 4 bases; unmatched bases: 13. This CDR3 has 18 amino acids. Germline V gene data show CDR1 as SGDLS and CDR2 as YYNGEE. The CDR3 is CASSVGGELAVHADTQYF. The CDR3 DNA reads TGTGCCAGCAGCGTAGGAGGAGAACTAGCGGTGCATGCAGATACGCAGTATTTT.

The rearrangement joins TRBV15 to TRBJ2-1; D not certain. V gave up 11 bases and J gave up 6 bases, with 14 bases separating them. This CDR3 is built from 12 residues. CDR1 and CDR2 from the germline V gene are LNHNV and YYDKDF (reference sequence). CDR3 DNA sequence: TGTGCCCTTAATGGGCCGCGCAATGAGCAGTTCTTC. It encodes CALNGPRNEQFF.

The rearrangement joins TRBV6-5 to TRBJ2-1; no reliable D call. This CDR3 region has 14 residues. Germline V CDR1 and CDR2: MNHEY, SVGAGI. Deletions cut 5 bases from V and 4 bases from J, with 12 bases between. This chain's CDR3 is CASSPQTSYNEQFF. In nucleotides, the CDR3 is TGTGCCAGCAGTCCCCAGACATCTTACAATGAGCAGTTCTTC.

The gene calls are TRBV10-1 and TRBJ2-1; 9 bases align to TRBD2. Germline V gene sequence: CDR1 WNHNN, CDR2 SYGVQD (reference sequence). This CDR3 is built from 20 residues. The J segment lost 6 bases and the V segment lost 3 bases, leaving 21 bases of the junction unmatched. CDR3: CASSDFIAGVAPGASNEQFF. For the CDR3, the DNA is TGCGCCAGCAGTGATTTCATAGCGGGAGTCGCCCCTGGGGCCTCCAATGAGCAGTTCTTC.

This clone showed up just a few times. The chain couples TRBV7-9 to TRBJ1-1, with D possibly matching TRBD1 (5 bases). The germline V gene has CDR1 SEHNR and CDR2 FQNEAQ (reference sequence). The CDR3 contains 13 residues. V dropped 1 base and J dropped 3 bases, with 6 bases sitting between them. CDR3 coding DNA: TGTGCCAGCAGCTTAGTAGGGGACACTGAAGCTTTCTTT. Its protein is CASSLVGDTEAFF.

The rearrangement links TRBV5-3 to TRBJ1-2; D call uncertain. TRBV5-3 is noted as an ORF with a role that remains uncertain. Trimming took 6 bases from V and 1 from J, leaving 13 bases between them. CDR3 size: 14 residues. The CDR3 is CARIFDILNYGYTF. In DNA, the CDR3 is TGTGCCAGAATCTTCGACATCCTTAACTATGGCTACACCTTC.

The chain recombines TRBV14 with TRBJ2-7; no definite D call. The CDR3 sequence is 15 residues long. Germline CDR1 and CDR2: SGHDN and FVKESK. Trimming pared 2 bases from V and 3 bases from J, leaving 14 bases between. CDR3 sequence reads: CASSQRNRRFYEQYF. The DNA of the CDR3 is TGTGCCAGCAGCCAAAGGAACAGAAGATTCTACGAGCAGTACTTC.